Given below is one T cell receptor (beta chain) in context. Here immunoSEQ multiplex PCR was the method, and the copy in TCRdb shows in-frame clones only, minus some. The sample records a few hundred thousand clones, roughly 85% being singletons. This specimen comes from a study of blood T cell repertoires in COVID-19. On the study more broadly: Samples representing acute and convalescent COVID-19 were sourced from the United States, Italy and Spain.

There are 12 residues in the CDR3. Germline CDR1 and CDR2: MNHNY and SVGAGI (reference sequence). V lost 5 bases, J lost 11 bases, and 7 bases stayed unmatched. The chain carries TRBV6-6 and TRBJ1-1; 8 positions match TRBD1. This receptor was taken from a woman aged 18-30 years with acute or convalescent COVID-19. Input material: peripheral blood. In DNA form, the CDR3 reads TGTGCCAGCAGTCCAGGGGGCGCGTACGCTTTCTTT. It encodes CASSPGGAYAFF.